This TCR beta chain originates from a study of shared clonotypes between healthy human individuals. Trimming cost V 5 bases and J 0 bases; bases outside gene matches: 1. Looked up from germline, CDR1 is SGHRS and CDR2 is YFSETQ. This CDR3 region has 14 residues. Sequencing used immunoSEQ multiplex PCR; TCRdb keeps in-frame clones, though not all of them. The sample has over a million clones; around three quarters are singletons. A single count supports this clone. This receptor was identified in a man younger than 35 in good health. Some clones in this sample may be carry-over from other donors' samples. This chain connects TRBV5-1 to TRBJ2-2; 7 bases are a match to TRBD1. Specimen: memory CD4+ T cells from PBMCs. Subset here: CD45RA-negative fraction. CDR3 in amino acids: CASRGQSNTGELFF. The CDR3, as DNA: TGCGCCAGCAGGGGACAGTCGAACACCGGGGAGCTGTTTTTT.